This T cell receptor beta chain was retrieved from a study of T cell responses to AZD1222 COVID-19 vaccine. Findings and limits, study-wide: In a largely white British group with more females than males, clonal diversity was possibly underestimated. As reported, nearly half of all spike-specific TCRs target variant regions that are unmutated.

Combined were second doses at about 4 or about 12 weeks. The sample holds a few counts of this clone. Its target is unknown. Other DNA sequences in this specimen translate into the identical CDR3. With V trimmed by 3 bases and J by 0 bases, 0 bases remained unmatched. This CDR3 contains 15 residues. Germline V lookup: CDR1 MRHNA, CDR2 SNTAGT. The table came from immunoSEQ multiplex PCR; TCRdb's copy has only in-frame clones and leaves some out. The sample includes some 120,000 clones, 92% of them seen just once. The J gene is TRBJ2-1, the V gene TRBV6-4; 9 bases are a match to TRBD2. The sample was peripheral blood, taken 28 days after the second AZD1222 dose. This TCR came from an adult who received the AZD1222 COVID-19 vaccine. This CDR3 reads CASSETSGSYNEQFF. The CDR3 DNA sequence: TGTGCCAGCAGTGAGACTAGCGGCTCCTACAATGAGCAGTTCTTC.